A selection of T cell receptor beta chains follows, all from one sample in a study of CD8 T cells in Susac syndrome. From the immunoSEQ multiplex PCR reads, TCRdb called clonotypes with MiXCR, one entry per CDR3 protein. Of 200,000 or so distinct CDR3 sequences in the sample, roughly 96% were seen once. Sequencing was carried out using CD4+ T cells from PBMCs. The receptors here all came from a human donor with multiple sclerosis. Both conserved end residues are part of each CDR3. The D gene is left open where the match is weak. A clone size is listed for some rows: how often the clone was seen (once, few, many), or a class if it is expanded.

>TRBV20-1|NA|TRBD1|TRBJ2-7
TGCAGTGCTAAACAGGGGAAGGGGATCTACGAGCAGTACTTC
CSAKQGKGIYEQYF
>TRBV19|NA|NA|TRBJ2-5
TGTGCCAGTAGTTCTTATGAGACCCAGTACTTC
CASSSYETQYF
>TRBV20-1|NA|TRBD2|TRBJ2-7
TGCAGTGCAGCGGGAGGTGGTGGCTACGAGCAGTACTTC
CSAAGGGGYEQYF
>TRBV10-3|once|NA|TRBJ2-5
TGTGCCATCAGTGAGTCAGGAGAGGAGACCCAGTACTTC
CAISESGEETQYF
>TRBV2|NA|NA|TRBJ1-2
TGTGCCAGCCGTGAGACAGGCTTGGGGAACTATGGCTACACCTTC
CASRETGLGNYGYTF
>TRBV20-1|NA|NA|TRBJ2-7
TGCAGTGCTAGAGTCCGCGGGGTCACCTACGAGCAGTACTTC
CSARVRGVTYEQYF
>TRBV30|NA|NA|TRBJ2-5
TGTGCCTGGAGTCGGGGCCAAGAGACCCAGTACTTC
CAWSRGQETQYF
>TRBV5-1|NA|TRBD2|TRBJ2-7
TGCGCCAGCAGCAGTTCCGGGACTAGCGGGGGCCCCTACGAGCAGTACTTC
CASSSSGTSGGPYEQYF
>TRBV30|NA|NA|TRBJ1-6
TGTGCCTGGAGTGTAAATCGAGGATATTCACCCCTCCACTTT
CAWSVNRGYSPLHF
>TRBV2|NA|NA|TRBJ2-1
TGTGCCAGCATAAGGGGGGCCGGTGAGCAGTTCTTC
CASIRGAGEQFF
>TRBV20-1|NA|NA|TRBJ1-1
TGCAGTGCTGCGAAAGGGGGTAGCGAAGCTTTCTTT
CSAAKGGSEAFF
>TRBV9|NA|NA|TRBJ2-1
TGTGCCAGCAGCGGGGTGTTGATGGGCGATGAGCAGTTCTTC
CASSGVLMGDEQFF
>TRBV12-3/TRBV12-4|once|TRBD1|TRBJ2-1
TGTGCCAGCAGTCCGGGACAGGGTATTGGTGAGCAGTTCTTC
CASSPGQGIGEQFF
>TRBV25-1|NA|TRBD1|TRBJ2-7
TGTGCCAGCAGCGTCCAGGGACAGGCCTCCTACGAGCAGTACTTC
CASSVQGQASYEQYF
>TRBV12-3/TRBV12-4|NA|TRBD2|TRBJ2-7
TGTGCCAGCAGTTTGGAGCGGGGGCCCACCTACGAGCAGTACTTC
CASSLERGPTYEQYF
>TRBV7-8|once|TRBD2|TRBJ2-5
TGTGCCAGCAGCTTTAGGGAGGGCCCTCGAGAGACCCAGTACTTC
CASSFREGPRETQYF
>TRBV20-1|NA|TRBD2|TRBJ2-5
TGCAGTGCACGACTAGCGGGAGTGTCAGAGACCCAGTACTTC
CSARLAGVSETQYF
>TRBV7-2|once|TRBD1|TRBJ1-2
TGTGCCAGCAGCCCCCCGGGACAGGGAAGGGATGGCTACACCTTC
CASSPPGQGRDGYTF
>TRBV28|NA|NA|TRBJ1-2
TGTGCCAGCATTTCCCCCGGGGGAGCTAACTATGGCTACACCTTC
CASISPGGANYGYTF
>TRBV7-9|NA|TRBD2|TRBJ2-1
TGTGCCAGCAGCCCCCGCGGACTAGCGGGAGACGGGGATGAGCAGTTCTTC
CASSPRGLAGDGDEQFF
>TRBV12-3/TRBV12-4|NA|NA|TRBJ1-2
TGTGCCAGCAGGCGACTGGATCAGGTTTATGGCTACACCTTC
CASRRLDQVYGYTF
>TRBV1|NA|NA|TRBJ2-7
TGCACCAGCAGCCAAAGAGGCAGGGAAGTGTCCTACGAGCAGTACTTC
CTSSQRGREVSYEQYF
>TRBV15|NA|NA|TRBJ2-5
TGTGCCACCAGCATAAGGGAGACCCAGTACTTC
CATSIRETQYF
>TRBV7-6|NA|NA|TRBJ2-1
TGTGCCAGCAGCTTAGCGACCCGAAACAATGAGCAGTTCTTC
CASSLATRNNEQFF
>TRBV20-1|NA|NA|TRBJ2-3
TGCAGTGCCGCCCACGACTTAGGAGATACGCAGTATTTT
CSAAHDLGDTQYF
>TRBV20-1|NA|NA|TRBJ2-3
TGCAGTGCCAGAGAGAAATCAGATACGCAGTATTTT
CSAREKSDTQYF
>TRBV20-1|NA|TRBD2|TRBJ2-1
TGCAGTGCCCGAGGCCCTAGCGGGAGGAGTGAGCAGTTCTTC
CSARGPSGRSEQFF
>TRBV18|NA|TRBD1|TRBJ2-2
TGTGCCAGCAGGACAGGGCCCGGGGAGCTGTTTTTT
CASRTGPGELFF
>TRBV24-1|NA|TRBD2|TRBJ2-7
TGTGCCACCAGTGGGGCGGGAGTCGGTGAGCAGTACTTC
CATSGAGVGEQYF
>TRBV4-1|NA|TRBD2|TRBJ2-5
TGCGCCAGCAGCCAAGGTCGAGCGGGAGTAACAGAACGAGAGACCCAGTACTTC
CASSQGRAGVTERETQYF
>TRBV30|NA|NA|TRBJ2-5
TGTGCCTGGAATAGGCTCCAAGAGACCCAGTACTTC
CAWNRLQETQYF
>TRBV6-1|NA|TRBD1|TRBJ2-1
TGTGCCAGCAGTGAATTTGGGACAGGGGTCTACAATGAGCAGTTCTTC
CASSEFGTGVYNEQFF
>TRBV20-1|once|TRBD2|TRBJ2-7
TGCAGTGCTGCTGGGACTAGATTCTACGAGCAGTACTTC
CSAAGTRFYEQYF
>TRBV20-1|NA|NA|TRBJ1-1
TGCAGTGCTAGGGGACAAGAGAACACTGAAGCTTTCTTT
CSARGQENTEAFF
>TRBV3-1|NA|NA|TRBJ2-1
TGTGCCAGCAGCCTGGCTTGGGGGTGGGACAATGAGCAGTTCTTC
CASSLAWGWDNEQFF
>TRBV20-1|once|NA|TRBJ2-7
TGCAGTGCTAGAGTATCAACCGGGGCCTACGAGCAGTACTTC
CSARVSTGAYEQYF
>TRBV7-2|NA|TRBD2|TRBJ2-1
TGTGCCAGCAGGCATCCGGGACTATCGCTTCATGAGCAGTTCTTC
CASRHPGLSLHEQFF
>TRBV27|NA|TRBD2|TRBJ2-7
TGTGCCAGCAGTTCGGGACTAGCGGGAGGGCCCTTTTCCTACGAGCAGTACTTC
CASSSGLAGGPFSYEQYF
>TRBV5-1|NA|TRBD2|TRBJ2-5
TGCGCCAGCAGCTTGGGGACTAGCGGGGAGGAGACCCAGTACTTC
CASSLGTSGEETQYF
>TRBV5-1|NA|NA|TRBJ2-1
TGCGCCAGCAGTTCCGCCCGAGACAATGAGCAGTTCTTC
CASSSARDNEQFF
>TRBV27|NA|NA|TRBJ2-5
TGTGCCAGCAGTATTAACGGGCCTCAAGAGACCCAGTACTTC
CASSINGPQETQYF
>TRBV12-3/TRBV12-4|NA|NA|TRBJ2-4
TGTGCCAGCAGTTCTTTAGCAGGGCTAAACATTCAGTACTTC
CASSSLAGLNIQYF
>TRBV3-1|NA|NA|TRBJ2-1
TGTGCCAGCAGCCAAGATAGTCTCCCCTCCTACAATGAGCAGTTCTTC
CASSQDSLPSYNEQFF
>TRBV7-9|NA|NA|TRBJ2-7
TGTGCCAGCAGCCCCCCGACTGGGCGGGTTTCCTACGAGCAGTACTTC
CASSPPTGRVSYEQYF
>TRBV2|NA|NA|TRBJ2-7
TGTGCCAGCAGGAACCGGGGTTACGAGCAGTACTTC
CASRNRGYEQYF